These 4 T cell receptor beta chains were all obtained from the same sample, sequenced in a study of PD-L1 blockade in urothelial cancer. Method: immunoSEQ multiplex PCR; TCRdb's copy keeps in-frame clones and lacks some. The table records about 76,000 clones, 91% of them present only once. Time point: peripheral blood 6 weeks after treatment start. The input for sequencing was PBMCs, taken around atezolizumab (anti-PD-L1) treatment. These receptors were taken from an elderly woman with urothelial cancer.

The chain links TRBV5-1 to TRBJ2-6; 9 bases map to TRBD1. V was clipped by 4 bases and J by 2 bases; unmatched bases: 10. From germline, CDR1 is SGHRS and CDR2 YFSETQ. CDR3 size: 18 residues. CDR3 nucleotide sequence: TGCGCCAGCAGCCCGGGCCGGGGACAGGGAACTGGGGCCAACGTCCTGACTTTC. This codes for CASSPGRGQGTGANVLTF.

The chain recombines TRBV30 with TRBJ2-7; D gene uncertain. Trimming cost V 4 bases and J 7 bases, with 14 bases left between them. The CDR3 has 12 amino acids. Per germline, CDR1 GTSNPN and CDR2 SVGIG (reference sequence). CDR3 nucleotides: TGTGCCTGGACCCCCGGCTCTAGAGAGCAGTACTTC. Translation gives CAWTPGSREQYF. The whole variable domain, filled in from reference TRBV30 and TRBJ2-7, reads SQTIHQWPATLVQPVGSPLSLECTVEGTSNPNLYWYRQAAGRGLQLLFYSVGIGQISSEVPQNLSASRPQDRQFILSSKKLLLSDSGFYLCAWTPGSREQYFGPGTRLTVT.

The V and J genes are TRBV6-1 and TRBJ2-4; D might be TRBD2 (6 bases). Trimming left V 3 bases short and J 0 bases short, with 9 bases between. Germline lookup yields CDR1 MNHNS and CDR2 SASEGT. The CDR3 covers 15 residues. CDR3 residues: CASSDPGVAKNIQYF. DNA for the CDR3: TGTGCCAGCAGTGACCCGGGGGTAGCCAAAAACATTCAGTACTTC.

The V gene is TRBV19, the J gene TRBJ1-1; TRBD1 aligns across 7 bases. Germline trimming cut 8 bases from V and 1 base from J; bases unmatched to any gene: 13. Germline-derived CDR1 and CDR2 are LNHDA and SQIVND (reference sequence). CDR3 length equals 16 residues. The CDR3 nucleotides are TGTGCCAGTCACCCCATTGGACAGGACAAGAACACTGAAGCTTTCTTT. Protein sequence: CASHPIGQDKNTEAFF.